This entry lists 7 T cell receptor beta chains sequenced from one sample in a study of vaccination effects on CD4 cells after COVID-19. Viral peptide pool expansion of antigen-specific CD4+ T cells preceded sequencing in the ViraFEST assay. Upon completion of 10 to 11 days in culture, CD4+ T cells were isolated. PCR-confirmed SARS-CoV-2 infection occurred in the person between March and December 2020. The protocol was immunoSEQ multiplex PCR, while the TCRdb copy is restricted to in-frame clones and leaves out a portion. The sample gives tens of thousands of clones, about 69% of which show up once; approximately 30% is in the top ten. Which antigens these TCRs recognize remains unknown. The input for sequencing was CD4+ T cells from PBMCs cultured with a peptide pool, taken before COVID-19 vaccination. These receptors were collected from a human donor who had a prior SARS-CoV-2 infection.

This chain joins TRBV13 and TRBJ2-2; TRBD2 is a possible D gene (6 bases). The CDR3 consists of 15 residues. Germline lookup yields CDR1 PRHDT and CDR2 FYEKMQ (reference sequence). The ends were cut back, 5 bases at V and 8 bases at J, with 18 bases in the middle. CDR3 nucleotides: TGTGCCAGCAGCCGAGGACTATTTTCTGGAGGGGAGCTGTTTTTT. This encodes CASSRGLFSGGELFF. The whole variable domain, filled in from reference TRBV13 and TRBJ2-2, reads AAGVIQSPRHLIKEKRETATLKCYPIPRHDTVYWYQQGPGQDPQFLISFYEKMQSDKGSIPDRFSAQQFSDYHSELNMSSLELGDSALYFCASSRGLFSGGELFFGEGSRLTVL.

The sample holds one count of this clone. J is TRBJ2-3 and V is TRBV27, with a weak D call TRBD2 (7 bases). This CDR3 comprises 14 residues. V gave up 8 bases and J gave up 0 bases, with 12 bases separating them. CDR1 is MNHEY, CDR2 SMNVEV, per germline (reference sequence). The CDR3, as DNA: TGTGCCAGCCCCGCGGGGGCTAGCACAGATACGCAGTATTTT. Its protein product is CASPAGASTDTQYF.

V usage is TRBV10-2 and J usage is TRBJ2-7; 9 bases agree with TRBD2. Germline V lookup: CDR1 WSHSY, CDR2 SAAADI. The CDR3 spans 15 residues. Losses at the gene ends were 5 bases for V and 4 bases for J; bases not matched to a gene: 9. The CDR3 DNA sequence: TGCGCCAGCAGTCCGGGACTAGCCGTAATGTACGAGCAGTACTTC. This sequence encodes CASSPGLAVMYEQYF.

The V gene is TRBV15, the J gene TRBJ2-2; maybe TRBD2 (6 bases). This CDR3 spans 19 amino acids. Germline loops: CDR1 LNHNV, CDR2 YYDKDF (reference sequence). Between the trimmed V and J ends, which lost 2 bases and 1 base, there was a span of 20 bases. CDR3: CATSRTLTTGTLNTGELFF. CDR3 nucleotides: TGTGCCACCAGCAGAACACTCACCACCGGGACTTTGAACACCGGGGAGCTGTTTTTT. The entire variable domain, with the rest obtained from reference TRBV15 and TRBJ2-2, is as follows: DAMVIQNPRYQVTQFGKPVTLSCSQTLNHNVMYWYQQKSSQAPKLLFHYYDKDFNNEADTPDNFQSRRPNTSFCFLDIRSPGLGDTAMYLCATSRTLTTGTLNTGELFFGEGSRLTVL.

The chain recombines TRBV5-1 with TRBJ1-4, with TRBD1 identical over 7 bases. This CDR3 contains 14 residues. Germline V gives CDR1 SGHRS, CDR2 YFSETQ. The junction had 7 bases not matched to a gene; V was cut back by 5 bases and J by 6 bases. The DNA of the CDR3 is TGCGCCAGCAGGGGTGGACAGGTAGATGAAAAACTGTTTTTT. Amino acid sequence: CASRGGQVDEKLFF.

A few counts support this clone. The V gene is TRBV27, the J gene TRBJ1-1; tentatively, D is TRBD1 (6 bases). The germline CDR1 and CDR2 sequences are MNHEY and SMNVEV (reference sequence). V was trimmed by 5 bases and J by 0 bases, leaving 16 bases between them. The CDR3 runs to 16 residues. The CDR3 loop reads CASSKLVGGVNTEAFF. For the CDR3, the DNA is TGTGCCAGCAGTAAACTAGTGGGGGGCGTGAACACTGAAGCTTTCTTT.

The count of this clone is one. The rearrangement joins TRBV9 to TRBJ2-7, with 8 bases matching TRBD2. The CDR3 covers 15 residues. Losses at the gene ends were 3 bases for V and 6 bases for J; bases not matched to a gene: 11. CDR1 and CDR2 (germline): SGDLS, YYNGEE. In nucleotides, the CDR3 is TGTGCCAGCAGCGCGGGACTAGGCGGTTGGGTCGAGCAGTACTTC. Protein sequence: CASSAGLGGWVEQYF.